This TCR beta chain was found in a study of CD8+ T cells in alopecia areata. Stated treatment: oral pan-JAK inhibitor, 5-10 mg twice daily. Reverse transcription of extracted RNA yielded cDNA, which provided the sequencing template. Measured with immunoSEQ multiplex PCR; TCRdb has only the in-frame clones, and not every one. The sample includes a few hundred thousand clones, just over 65% of them seen just once. The V end was cut by 1 base, the J end by 0 bases, with 4 bases between. Germline lookup yields CDR1 SGHAT and CDR2 FQNNGV. The CDR3 has 13 residues. The sample here was CD4+ T cells sorted from blood, taken between weeks 43 and 45, from a patient treated with tofacitinib. The receptor's source is a human donor with alopecia areata. The rearrangement links TRBV11-2 to TRBJ2-7, with D unresolved. The CDR3 nucleotides read TGTGCCAGCAGCTTAGTCATCTCCTACGAGCAGTACTTC. It codes for CASSLVISYEQYF.